Presented here are 28 T cell receptor beta chains from one specimen sequenced in a study of PD-L1 blockade in urothelial cancer. As to time point: peripheral blood 6 weeks after treatment start. Sequencing used immunoSEQ multiplex PCR; TCRdb keeps in-frame clones, though not all of them. The table shows about 120,000 clones, with roughly 82% occurring only once. The source material was PBMCs, sampled around atezolizumab (anti-PD-L1) treatment. These receptors all come from a man aged 45-65 years with urothelial cancer.

This chain links TRBV14 with TRBJ1-1; D is unresolved. Deletions cut 4 bases from V and 0 bases from J, with 9 bases between. The germline V gene has CDR1 SGHDN and CDR2 FVKESK. CDR3 length: 14 residues. The CDR3 here is CASSRAGMNTEAFF. CDR3 DNA: TGTGCCAGCAGCCGGGCAGGCATGAACACTGAAGCTTTCTTT.

The rearrangement links TRBV28 to TRBJ2-3, with D maybe TRBD2 (5 bases). This CDR3 has 17 residues. Per germline, CDR1 MDHEN and CDR2 SYDVKM. V lost 3 bases and J 0 bases, leaving 16 bases between the germline ends. CDR3 amino acids: CASSFLGSPTSTDTQYF. DNA for the CDR3: TGTGCCAGCAGTTTTTTGGGGAGCCCTACTAGCACAGATACGCAGTATTTT.

The rearrangement joins TRBV4-2 to TRBJ2-3; 9 bases are a match to TRBD2. With V trimmed by 6 bases and J by 4 bases, 8 bases remained unmatched. From germline, CDR1 is LGHNA and CDR2 YNFKEQ. This CDR3 is 15 amino acids long. In DNA form, the CDR3 reads TGTGCCAGCAGTATAGCGGGAGTGTTGCCAGATACGCAGTATTTT. This sequence encodes CASSIAGVLPDTQYF.

V usage is TRBV5-1 and J usage is TRBJ2-2; D ambiguous. The CDR3 covers 14 residues. The V and J ends lost 2 bases and 5 bases respectively, with 10 bases between them. Germline V CDR1 and CDR2: SGHRS, YFSETQ. The chain's CDR3 is CASSFPATTGELFF. The CDR3 DNA sequence: TGCGCCAGCAGCTTCCCAGCGACGACCGGGGAGCTGTTTTTT.

The gene calls are TRBV18 and TRBJ2-1; 7 positions agree with TRBD2. The J segment lost 0 bases and the V segment lost 1 base, leaving 9 bases of the junction unmatched. Per the germline V gene, CDR1 is KGHSH and CDR2 is LQKENI. CDR3 length: 18 amino acids. CDR3 DNA: TGTGCCAGCTCACCACTGGCTAGCGGTACTAGCTCCTACAATGAGCAGTTCTTC. Protein: CASSPLASGTSSYNEQFF.

V is TRBV9 and J is TRBJ2-7, with D unclear. Germline assignment: CDR1 SGDLS and CDR2 YYNGEE. The V and J ends lost 0 bases and 7 bases respectively, with 14 bases between them. The CDR3 has 14 residues. This CDR3 reads CASSVEWQNGEQYF. The CDR3 DNA reads TGTGCCAGCAGCGTAGAGTGGCAGAACGGGGAGCAGTACTTC.

V is TRBV28 and J is TRBJ2-3; 7 bases match TRBD1. After removal of 5 bases from V and 4 bases from J, the junction contained 3 bases not matched to a gene. Germline V lookup: CDR1 MDHEN, CDR2 SYDVKM. The CDR3 has 13 amino acids. CDR3 protein: CASSKRGPDTQYF. As DNA, the CDR3 is TGTGCCAGCAGTAAAAGGGGGCCAGATACGCAGTATTTT.

The chain combines TRBV25-1 with TRBJ2-1; perhaps TRBD2 as D (5 bases). Germline V gene lookup returns CDR1 MGHDK and CDR2 SYGVNS. CDR3 length: 13 amino acids. Trimming cost V 6 bases and J 10 bases, with 16 bases left between them. CDR3 sequence (DNA): TGTGCCAGCAGCCGACGCAACGCGGGCGAGCAGTTCTTC. Amino acids: CASSRRNAGEQFF.

The rearrangement joins TRBV5-6 to TRBJ2-3; 8 bases map to TRBD1. Germline CDR1 is SGHDT and CDR2 is YYEEEE. The CDR3 is 15 amino acids. Trimming at V came to 4 bases and at J to 3 bases, leaving 7 bases not matched to a gene. The CDR3 here is CASSTPGQVTDTQYF. CDR3 nucleotides: TGTGCCAGCAGCACCCCGGGACAGGTTACAGATACGCAGTATTTT.

The chain employs TRBV2 and TRBJ1-5; D is perhaps TRBD1 (6 bases). Germline V lookup: CDR1 SNHLY, CDR2 FYNNEI. The CDR3 loop spans 13 amino acids. Deletions cut 6 bases from V and 6 bases from J, with 12 bases between. The CDR3 region is CASSLQGRQPQHF. DNA for the CDR3: TGTGCCAGCAGCTTACAGGGTCGTCAGCCCCAGCATTTT.

The J gene is TRBJ2-7, the V gene TRBV2; a weak D match, TRBD1 (5 bases). This CDR3 is built from 12 residues. The germline V gene encodes CDR1 SNHLY and CDR2 FYNNEI. V lost 11 bases to trimming and J lost 3 bases, with 14 bases between them. The CDR3 DNA sequence: TGTGCCTCACAGGAGACACTCTACGAGCAGTACTTC. Residues: CASQETLYEQYF.

This clone was seen a handful of times. This sequence joins TRBV12-5 and TRBJ2-1; D is possibly TRBD1 (6 bases). The V gene lost 6 bases and the J gene lost 8 bases, with 14 bases spanning the gap. This CDR3 has 13 amino acids. CDR1 and CDR2 from the germline V gene are LGHNT and FRNRAP. CDR3 residues: CASGRGRGDEQFF. The CDR3 region has the DNA TGTGCTAGTGGCCGGGGCAGGGGTGATGAGCAGTTCTTC.

The chain has TRBV6-1 and TRBJ2-5; the match to TRBD2 covers 10 bases. The CDR3 covers 14 residues. V was clipped by 8 bases and J by 4 bases; unmatched bases: 7. Germline V lookup: CDR1 MNHNS, CDR2 SASEGT. The CDR3 region is CASGTSVIRETQYF. The CDR3 nucleotides are TGTGCCAGCGGGACTAGCGTGATTAGAGAGACCCAGTACTTC.

The chain is built from TRBV19 and TRBJ2-2; the match to TRBD2 covers 11 bases. V lost 3 bases and J lost 4; bases outside the gene matches: 1. Germline values: CDR1 LNHDA, CDR2 SQIVND (reference sequence). The CDR3 sequence is 15 residues long. In DNA, the CDR3 is TGTGCCAGTAGTATCGGGACTAGCGGCACCGGGGAGCTGTTTTTT. This translates into CASSIGTSGTGELFF. Combining the CDR3 with reference TRBV19 and TRBJ2-2 gives the whole variable domain DGGITQSPKYLFRKEGQNVTLSCEQNLNHDAMYWYRQDPGQGLRLIYYSQIVNDFQKGDIAEGYSVSREKKESFPLTVTSAQKNPTAFYLCASSIGTSGTGELFFGEGSRLTVL.

The CDR3 is CASSRQGSYNEQFF. The CDR3 nucleotides read TGCGCCAGCAGCCGACAGGGCTCCTACAATGAGCAGTTCTTC. The rearrangement joins TRBV5-1 to TRBJ2-1; TRBD1 matches at 7 bases. Germline values: CDR1 SGHRS, CDR2 YFSETQ. This CDR3 comprises 14 residues. Trimming at V came to 4 bases and at J to 0 bases, leaving 1 base not matched to a gene.

Regarding this clone: Other DNA sequences from this sample encode an identical CDR3 as well. The chain links TRBV7-9 to TRBJ2-7; no reliable D call. Germline CDR1 and CDR2: SEHNR and FQNEAQ (reference sequence). Trimming cost V 2 bases and J 4 bases, with 6 bases left between them. The CDR3 has 12 amino acids. CDR3 in amino acids: CASSLTGYEQYF. The DNA of the CDR3 is TGTGCCAGCAGCTTAACCGGGTACGAGCAGTACTTC.

The J gene is TRBJ2-1, the V gene TRBV28; tentatively, D is TRBD2 (5 bases). Trimming left V 3 bases short and J 0 bases short, with 12 bases between. This CDR3 region has 16 residues. The germline V gene has CDR1 MDHEN and CDR2 SYDVKM. The CDR3 reads CASSLGASNSYNEQFF. The CDR3 DNA follows: TGTGCCAGCAGTTTGGGAGCGTCTAACTCCTACAATGAGCAGTTCTTC.

The V and J genes are TRBV9 and TRBJ2-1; weak D call: TRBD2 (6 bases). V was cut by 5 bases and J by 8 bases, with 20 bases left in between. The CDR3 has 15 amino acids. The germline CDR1 and CDR2 sequences are SGDLS and YYNGEE. The CDR3 region is CASSTSGERYDEQFF. The DNA of the CDR3 is TGTGCCAGCAGTACCTCGGGGGAGCGGTACGATGAGCAGTTCTTC.

The J gene is TRBJ1-5, the V gene TRBV30; maybe TRBD1 (5 bases). CDR3 length: 14 residues. V was pared by 1 base and J by 3 bases, with 10 bases between. Germline assignment: CDR1 GTSNPN and CDR2 SVGIG (reference sequence). The CDR3 protein is CAWSDWDYNQPQHF. The CDR3 DNA sequence: TGTGCCTGGAGTGATTGGGACTACAATCAGCCCCAGCATTTT. Full variable domain (remainder filled in from reference TRBV30 and TRBJ1-5): SQTIHQWPATLVQPVGSPLSLECTVEGTSNPNLYWYRQAAGRGLQLLFYSVGIGQISSEVPQNLSASRPQDRQFILSSKKLLLSDSGFYLCAWSDWDYNQPQHFGDGTRLSIL.

The V gene is TRBV25-1, the J gene TRBJ1-6; no definite D call. The V end was cut by 0 bases, the J end by 8 bases, with 14 bases between. CDR1 is MGHDK, CDR2 SYGVNS, per germline. The CDR3 contains 16 residues. The CDR3 coding sequence is TGTGCCAGCAGTGAATATGGCCTGAACCGTTATTCACCCCTCCACTTT. Its translation: CASSEYGLNRYSPLHF.

The chain has TRBV5-6 and TRBJ2-1; TRBD1 aligns across 9 bases. Germline V CDR1 and CDR2: SGHDT, YYEEEE. The CDR3 is 16 amino acids. V lost 4 bases to trimming and J lost 7 bases; unmatched junction nucleotides: 12. In DNA form, the CDR3 reads TGTGCCAGCAGCCCAGAGGGCACAGGGGGCAGGAATGAGCAGTTCTTC. This translates into CASSPEGTGGRNEQFF.

This clone was seen a handful of times. The chain carries TRBV11-2 and TRBJ1-1; no definite D call. The CDR3 is made up of 13 amino acids. Germline values: CDR1 SGHAT, CDR2 FQNNGV. V was cut by 6 bases and J by 1 base, with 9 bases left in between. This chain's CDR3 is CASRPGGNTEAFF. The CDR3 coding sequence is TGTGCCAGCAGACCTGGAGGGAACACTGAAGCTTTCTTT.

This clone appeared once. V is TRBV4-1 and J is TRBJ2-3; 11 bases align to TRBD1. V lost 0 bases and J lost 6; bases outside the gene matches: 8. CDR1 and CDR2 from the germline V gene are MGHRA and YSYEKL. This CDR3 comprises 17 residues. Written as DNA, the CDR3 is TGCGCCAGCAGCCAAGAAGTGGGACAGGGGGGCGAGGATACGCAGTATTTT. It specifies CASSQEVGQGGEDTQYF.

As concerns this clone: At one end the junction does not follow the germline gene, possibly because of a read error. The chain links TRBV7-7 to TRBJ1-1; 7 positions agree with TRBD1. The germline V gene has CDR1 SSHAT and CDR2 FNYEAQ (reference sequence). This CDR3 spans 17 amino acids. The CDR3 here is CASSLGDRTGPNTEAFF. The CDR3 DNA reads as TGTGCTAGCAGCTTAGGGGATAGGACAGGTCCGAACACTGAAGCTTTCTTT.

In the case of this clone: Distinct nucleotide sequences in the sample also encode this CDR3. J is TRBJ1-1 and V is TRBV28; D is ambiguous. This CDR3 has 13 amino acids. CDR1 and CDR2 (germline): MDHEN, SYDVKM. Trimming took off 7 bases at V and 0 bases at J, with 9 bases between the two ends. The CDR3 loop reads CASIPRVNTEAFF. The CDR3 DNA follows: TGTGCCAGCATTCCCCGAGTGAACACTGAAGCTTTCTTT.

This clone was counted a single time. The chain carries TRBV28 and TRBJ1-2; maybe TRBD1 (6 bases). With 6 bases removed from V and 8 bases from J, the gap between germline ends came to 19 bases. Germline V CDR1 and CDR2: MDHEN, SYDVKM. The CDR3 sequence is 14 residues long. The CDR3 region is CASSNLQGVEGYTF. CDR3 in DNA: TGTGCCAGCAGCAATCTACAGGGAGTGGAAGGCTACACCTTC.

J is TRBJ2-2 and V is TRBV27, with TRBD2 identical over 8 bases. Unmatched junction bases numbered 5, after V lost 8 bases and J lost 3 bases. CDR3 length: 14 residues. Germline assignment: CDR1 MNHEY and CDR2 SMNVEV (reference sequence). The CDR3 spells CASHSGTHTGELFF. In DNA, the CDR3 is TGTGCCAGCCATAGCGGGACGCACACCGGGGAGCTGTTTTTT.

CDR3 nucleotides: TGTGCCAGCAGCGTAAGCGGTAGCGGGTGGAACACCGGGGAGCTGTTTTTT. It yields the protein CASSVSGSGWNTGELFF. The genes are TRBV9 and TRBJ2-2; 7 nucleotides line up with TRBD2. V was pared by 1 base and J by 1 base, with 7 bases of the junction left unmatched. The CDR3 length is 17 residues. Germline V gene lookup returns CDR1 SGDLS and CDR2 YYNGEE.